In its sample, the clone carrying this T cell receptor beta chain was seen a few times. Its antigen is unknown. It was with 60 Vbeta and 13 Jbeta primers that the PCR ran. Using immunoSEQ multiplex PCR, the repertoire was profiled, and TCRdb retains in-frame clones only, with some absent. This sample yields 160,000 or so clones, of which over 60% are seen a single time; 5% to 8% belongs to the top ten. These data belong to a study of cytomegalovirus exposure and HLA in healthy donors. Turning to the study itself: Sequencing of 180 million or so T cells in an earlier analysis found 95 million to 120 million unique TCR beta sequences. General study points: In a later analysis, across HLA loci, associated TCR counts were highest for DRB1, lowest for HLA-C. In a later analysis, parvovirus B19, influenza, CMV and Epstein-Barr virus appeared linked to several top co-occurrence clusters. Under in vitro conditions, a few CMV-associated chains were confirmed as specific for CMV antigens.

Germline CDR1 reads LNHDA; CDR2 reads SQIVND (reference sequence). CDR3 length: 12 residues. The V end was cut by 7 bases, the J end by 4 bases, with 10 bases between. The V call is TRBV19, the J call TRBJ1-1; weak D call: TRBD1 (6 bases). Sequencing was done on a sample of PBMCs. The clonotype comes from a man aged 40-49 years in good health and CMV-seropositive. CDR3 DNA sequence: TGTGCCAGTAATTCAGGGGTCACTGAAGCTTTCTTT. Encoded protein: CASNSGVTEAFF. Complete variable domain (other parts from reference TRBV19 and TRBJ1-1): DGGITQSPKYLFRKEGQNVTLSCEQNLNHDAMYWYRQDPGQGLRLIYYSQIVNDFQKGDIAEGYSVSREKKESFPLTVTSAQKNPTAFYLCASNSGVTEAFFGQGTRLTVV.